Sequencing of this T cell receptor (beta chain) was carried out in a study of blood T cell repertoires in COVID-19. Study-wide background: Both acute and convalescent COVID-19 samples were obtained from the United States, Italy and Spain.

Cohort assignment relied on participant-reported clinical history. Germline V gene lookup returns CDR1 MNHEY and CDR2 SMNVEV (reference sequence). The CDR3 has 16 residues. V gave up 5 bases and J gave up 1 base; unmatched junction bases: 10. Authors' methods: By means of reference gene primer amplification, nucleated cell counts were estimated. Sequencing used immunoSEQ multiplex PCR; TCRdb keeps in-frame clones, though not all of them. The D gene and trimming were derived from the DNA, and the V and J assignments and clone size from that table. The repertoire holds around 250,000 clones, with roughly 88% as singletons.

The chain is built from TRBV27 and TRBJ2-5; 7 bases are a match to TRBD1. The origin of this receptor is a woman aged 40 to 55 who had been exposed to COVID-19. Sequencing was carried out using PBMCs or T cells enriched from blood (not recorded which). The DNA for the CDR3 is TGTGCCAGCAGTCCTTCCCAGGGGGAATCCCAAGAGACCCAGTACTTC. Residues: CASSPSQGESQETQYF.